A selection of T cell receptor beta chains follows, all from one sample in a study of T cell changes during pregnancy in multiple sclerosis. Profiled with immunoSEQ multiplex PCR; TCRdb holds only in-frame clones, not every one. Of fewer than 85,000 clones in the sample, more than 85% were seen once. The sample consisted of peripheral blood, taken in the first trimester of pregnancy. The source of these receptors is a female donor in good health, enrolled as a control in a pregnancy study. The CDR3 runs from the conserved cysteine through the conserved F or W. The D gene is left open where the match is weak. Size is omitted from some rows. Given values are once, few, many or a class for expanded clones.

v_gene	j_gene	d_gene	abundance	CDR3aa	CDR3nt
TRBV7-9	TRBJ2-5	TRBD1	-	CASSPRGDRGQETQYF	TGTGCCAGCAGTCCGAGGGGGGACAGGGGTCAGGAGACCCAGTACTTC
TRBV2	TRBJ2-3	-	once	CASSEAGHPADTQYF	TGTGCCAGCAGTGAAGCGGGACACCCTGCGGATACGCAGTATTTT
TRBV15	TRBJ2-7	TRBD1	-	CATSRGPIDRGPSYEQYF	TGTGCCACCAGCAGAGGCCCGATAGACAGGGGACCTTCCTACGAGCAGTACTTC
TRBV7-7	TRBJ2-5	-	-	CASSPSGETQYF	TGTGCCAGCAGCCCCTCAGGGGAGACCCAGTACTTC
TRBV11-2	TRBJ2-7	TRBD1	few	CASSLGGTGYYEQYF	TGTGCCAGCAGCTTAGGCGGGACAGGGTATTACGAGCAGTACTTC
TRBV6-1	TRBJ2-7	-	-	CASTTGGMGSEQYF	TGTGCCAGCACCACCGGAGGTATGGGTAGCGAGCAGTACTTC
TRBV7-8	TRBJ2-1	TRBD2	-	CASSQSLAGGVSYNEQFF	TGTGCCAGCAGTCAATCGCTAGCGGGAGGGGTCTCCTACAATGAGCAGTTCTTC
TRBV4-1	TRBJ2-1	TRBD2	-	CASSLSGVIYEQFF	TGCGCCAGCAGCCTTAGCGGGGTGATCTATGAGCAGTTCTTC
TRBV18	TRBJ1-1	TRBD1	few	CASTGQANTEAFF	TGTGCCAGCACGGGACAGGCGAACACTGAAGCTTTCTTT
TRBV5-1	TRBJ2-3	-	-	CASSFSGYTDTQYF	TGCGCCAGCAGCTTCTCAGGATACACAGATACGCAGTATTTT
TRBV5-1	TRBJ2-7	TRBD2	once	CASRSQTSGSDEQYF	TGCGCCAGCAGGTCTCAAACTAGCGGGAGTGACGAGCAGTACTTC
TRBV5-4	TRBJ2-1	-	-	CASSLAGNSPAYNEQFF	TGTGCCAGCAGCTTGGCGGGTAATAGCCCTGCCTACAATGAGCAGTTCTTC
TRBV6-5	TRBJ1-1	-	-	CASSYGGRANTEAFF	TGTGCCAGCAGTTACGGGGGCAGAGCGAACACTGAAGCTTTCTTT
TRBV30	TRBJ2-7	-	-	CAWERDYEQYF	TGTGCCTGGGAACGAGACTACGAGCAGTACTTC
TRBV4-2	TRBJ2-7	TRBD2	-	CASSLYGTSESHEQYF	TGTGCCAGCAGCCTGTACGGGACTAGCGAGTCCCACGAGCAGTACTTC
TRBV19	TRBJ2-7	TRBD2	-	CASSTGTSGLFYEQYF	TGTGCCAGTAGTACCGGGACTAGCGGGCTCTTCTACGAGCAGTACTTC
TRBV5-4	TRBJ2-7	-	-	CASTPGGGIYEQYF	TGTGCCAGCACTCCGGGGGGCGGGATCTACGAGCAGTACTTC
TRBV27	TRBJ2-7	TRBD1	-	CASSLAWTGYYEQYF	TGTGCCAGCAGTTTAGCTTGGACAGGTTACTACGAGCAGTACTTC
TRBV5-6	TRBJ2-5	-	-	CASSYPGRFGEPQETQYF	TGTGCCAGCAGCTACCCCGGAAGGTTCGGAGAGCCTCAAGAGACCCAGTACTTC
TRBV28	TRBJ2-7	TRBD2	-	CASSPSGRLLYEQYF	TGTGCCAGCAGCCCGAGCGGGAGGTTACTCTACGAGCAGTACTTC
TRBV5-1	TRBJ2-3	TRBD2	-	CASSLTGTRTDTQYF	TGCGCCAGCAGCTTGACCGGGACTAGGACAGATACGCAGTATTTT
TRBV14	TRBJ2-7	TRBD2	-	CASSGASGRPNSYEQYF	TGTGCCAGCAGCGGCGCTAGCGGGAGGCCCAACTCCTACGAGCAGTACTTC
TRBV2	TRBJ1-1	TRBD1	-	CASSEVVQGAGTEAFF	TGTGCCAGCAGTGAGGTGGTCCAGGGGGCTGGAACTGAAGCTTTCTTT
TRBV14	TRBJ1-1	-	once	CASSLRLGVINTEAFF	TGTGCCAGCAGCCTTCGGTTAGGGGTTATCAACACTGAAGCTTTCTTT
TRBV4-1	TRBJ2-7	TRBD1	once	CASSQIGQGTSYEQYF	TGCGCCAGCAGCCAAATTGGACAGGGGACCTCCTACGAGCAGTACTTC
TRBV15	TRBJ1-4	-	-	CATSRTGQTTNEKLFF	TGTGCCACCAGCAGAACCGGACAGACTACTAATGAAAAACTGTTTTTT
TRBV25-1	TRBJ2-3	-	once	CASSDEVMDTQYF	TGTGCCAGCAGTGATGAGGTGATGGATACGCAGTATTTT
TRBV9	TRBJ1-5	-	few	CASSVESRGQPQHF	TGTGCCAGCAGCGTAGAAAGTAGGGGTCAGCCCCAGCATTTT
TRBV5-1	TRBJ2-2	-	-	CASRLLGQGVRKTGELFF	TGCGCCAGCAGACTCCTAGGGCAGGGCGTTAGGAAAACCGGGGAGCTGTTTTTT
TRBV4-2	TRBJ2-3	TRBD2	once	CASSQVLAGTDTQYF	TGTGCCAGCAGCCAAGTACTAGCGGGCACAGATACGCAGTATTTT
TRBV7-2	TRBJ2-5	TRBD2	-	CASSASGGTQYF	TGTGCCAGCAGCGCCTCGGGAGGGACCCAGTACTTC
TRBV27	TRBJ2-1	-	-	CASSVTRFNEQFF	TGTGCCAGCAGTGTCACTAGATTCAATGAGCAGTTCTTC
TRBV5-1	TRBJ2-5	-	-	CASSLAFQETQYF	TGCGCCAGCAGCTTGGCTTTCCAAGAGACCCAGTACTTC
TRBV27	TRBJ2-2	TRBD2	-	CASSSGTSGMTGELFF	TGTGCCAGCAGCAGCGGGACTAGCGGGATGACCGGGGAGCTGTTTTTT
TRBV7-9	TRBJ2-3	TRBD2	-	CASSRSGASTDTQYF	TGTGCCAGCAGCCGGAGCGGGGCTAGCACAGATACGCAGTATTTT
TRBV5-4	TRBJ2-7	TRBD1	-	CASSLEGAGGRSYEQYF	TGTGCCAGCAGCTTGGAGGGTGCAGGGGGTAGATCCTACGAGCAGTACTTC
TRBV10-3	TRBJ1-2	-	few	CAISEGGGIRGYTF	TGTGCCATCAGTGAAGGAGGAGGGATACGTGGCTACACCTTC
TRBV7-9	TRBJ1-5	TRBD1	-	CASSLGVTGGNQPQHF	TGTGCCAGCAGCTTAGGGGTCACAGGGGGCAATCAGCCCCAGCATTTT
TRBV7-9	TRBJ2-7	-	-	CASSPPLTNEQYF	TGTGCCAGCAGCCCTCCCCTAACGAACGAGCAGTACTTC
TRBV28	TRBJ2-7	TRBD2	-	CASSLGSGPYEQYF	TGTGCCAGCAGTCTCGGTAGCGGGCCCTACGAGCAGTACTTC
TRBV15	TRBJ2-4	TRBD2	-	CATSRPGTSEKNIQYF	TGTGCCACCAGCAGACCAGGGACTAGCGAAAAAAACATTCAGTACTTC
TRBV6-1	TRBJ1-5	-	few	CASMVLGEGQPQHF	TGTGCCAGCATGGTTCTGGGGGAGGGTCAGCCCCAGCATTTT
TRBV13	TRBJ2-3	-	-	CASSSLERSSTDTQYF	TGTGCCAGCAGCTCCCTTGAGCGTTCTAGCACAGATACGCAGTATTTT
TRBV5-1	TRBJ2-1	TRBD2	-	CASSLEAGVPEQFF	TGCGCCAGCAGCTTGGAGGCGGGAGTTCCTGAGCAGTTCTTC
TRBV10-3	TRBJ1-5	-	once	CAISESRPTGNQPQHF	TGTGCCATCAGTGAGTCGCGGCCAACCGGCAATCAGCCCCAGCATTTT
TRBV6-1	TRBJ2-7	TRBD2	-	CASSPTSGSPYEQYF	TGTGCCAGCAGCCCTACTAGCGGGAGTCCCTACGAGCAGTACTTC
TRBV4-2	TRBJ1-5	-	-	CASSQDHGGNQPQHF	TGTGCCAGCAGCCAAGATCACGGGGGCAATCAGCCCCAGCATTTT
TRBV28	TRBJ1-1	-	-	CASTPPGGITEAFF	TGTGCCAGCACTCCTCCGGGGGGAATCACTGAAGCTTTCTTT
TRBV5-5	TRBJ1-1	TRBD1	-	CASSPWTGMNTEAFF	TGTGCCAGCAGCCCCTGGACAGGTATGAACACTGAAGCTTTCTTT
TRBV5-1	TRBJ2-3	TRBD1	few	CASSWGQGMSDTQYF	TGCGCCAGCAGCTGGGGACAGGGGATGTCGGATACGCAGTATTTT
TRBV6-1	TRBJ1-5	-	once	CASSEAGLGNQPQHF	TGTGCCAGCAGTGAAGCGGGACTGGGCAATCAGCCCCAGCATTTT
TRBV2	TRBJ2-5	-	-	CASSAALAQETQYF	TGTGCCAGCAGTGCCGCGCTTGCCCAAGAGACCCAGTACTTC
TRBV5-1	TRBJ2-7	-	-	CASSPGLQSHEQYF	TGCGCCAGCAGCCCGGGACTTCAGTCGCACGAGCAGTACTTC
TRBV5-4	TRBJ2-1	TRBD2	-	CASSLLAGDDKFF	TGTGCCAGCAGCTTGTTAGCGGGAGATGATAAGTTCTTC